This T cell receptor (beta chain) was captured by sequencing in a study of OX40 agonist ivuxolimab in advanced cancers. This clone was recorded once. The CDR3 length is 12 residues. Between the trimmed V and J ends, which lost 7 bases and 6 bases, there was a span of 10 bases. The germline CDR1 and CDR2 sequences are SNHLY and FYNNEI. Here immunoSEQ multiplex PCR was the method, and the copy in TCRdb shows in-frame clones only, minus some. The sample includes tens of thousands of clones, roughly 88% seen only once; the top ten take approximately 0.3%. The rearrangement links TRBV2 to TRBJ2-1; D is possibly TRBD1 or TRBD2 (5 bases each). Specimen: CD4+ or CD8+ T cells sorted from blood, collected in a trial of the OX40 agonist ivuxolimab. The TCR comes from an adult with an advanced solid tumor such as melanoma, head and neck, liver or kidney cancer. The CDR3 loop is CASIERGNEQFF. CDR3 bases: TGTGCCAGCATAGAGAGGGGCAATGAGCAGTTCTTC.